This is a list of T cell receptor beta chains from one sample in a study of human T cells and chemical hapten exposure. TCRdb recomputed calls from the RACE reads with MiXCR, one row per CDR3 protein. The table lists 84,000 or so distinct CDR3 sequences, 9.5% to 13% of them singletons. Source: whole blood, taken in connection with sensitization to the hapten diphenylcyclopropenone (DPC). The receptors shown here come from a woman aged 30 to 39 with alopecia areata. Some clones in this sample may be carry-over from other donors' samples. The CDR3 runs from the conserved cysteine through the conserved F or W. Each record gives: clone size, D gene, J gene, V gene, CDR3 DNA, CDR3 protein. A D gene is named only where the DNA matches it firmly. Where a row states a size, it is once, few, many or the class of an expanded clone; other rows omit it.

many NA TRBJ2-2 TRBV4-2 TGTGCCAGCAGCCAAGACCGGGGTGTGCTGTTTTTT CASSQDRGVLFF
NA NA TRBJ2-3 TRBV4-3 TGCGCCAGCAGCCATCGCGCGGGAATTAGCACAGATACGCAGTATTTT CASSHRAGISTDTQYF
few TRBD1 TRBJ1-4 TRBV27 TGTGCCAGCACCCACCAACCAGGGGGTCCGGAAAAACTGTTTTTT CASTHQPGGPEKLFF
many NA TRBJ2-6 TRBV7-3 TGTGCCAGCAGCTCCCCCCTCTCTGGGGCCAACGTCCTGACTTTC CASSSPLSGANVLTF
few TRBD2 TRBJ2-3 TRBV7-3 TGTGCCAGCAGCTCATCAGCGGGAGAAGCAGATACGCAGTATTTT CASSSSAGEADTQYF
NA TRBD1 TRBJ1-3 TRBV7-9 TGTGCCAGCAGCTTAGGGGGACAGGGACTCTCTGGAAACACCATATATTTT CASSLGGQGLSGNTIYF
few NA TRBJ2-5 TRBV11-2 TGTGCCAGCAGCTTAGGGCGGGAGACCCAGTACTTC CASSLGRETQYF
many TRBD1 TRBJ1-5 TRBV7-2 TGTGCCAGCAGCTTAGACAGGGGAGGTCAGCCCCAGCATTTT CASSLDRGGQPQHF
many NA TRBJ1-1 TRBV28 TGTGCCACTCAGTTTCGGAACACTGAAGCTTTCTTT CATQFRNTEAFF
NA NA TRBJ2-3 TRBV12-3/TRBV12-4 TGTGCCAGCAGTCTACTGGAGACGGATACGCAGTATTTT CASSLLETDTQYF
NA TRBD1 TRBJ2-1 TRBV12-5 TGTGCTAGTGGTTCTCCGGGACAGGGGATCAATGAGCAGTTCTTC CASGSPGQGINEQFF
NA NA TRBJ1-6 TRBV20-1 TGCAGTGCCGCAGCGGGACTCTCCTCATTCTCACCCCTCCACTTT CSAAAGLSSFSPLHF
few TRBD1 TRBJ2-5 TRBV28 TGTGCCAGCAGCCATAGGAGAGGCCACCCCGAGCCTAGGACAGGGGGCATAGTTTTGACCCAGTACTTC CASSHRRGHPEPRTGGIVLTQYF
NA NA TRBJ1-2 TRBV7-2 TGTGCCAGCAGCTCGGACAGCAACTATGGCTACACCTTC CASSSDSNYGYTF
many NA TRBJ1-4 TRBV10-3 TGTGCCATCAGGGATAACGATGAAAAACTGTTTTTT CAIRDNDEKLFF
NA TRBD2 TRBJ2-3 TRBV18 TGTGCCAGCTCACAGGGACTAGCGGCGGCAGATACGCAGTATTTT CASSQGLAAADTQYF
many TRBD2 TRBJ2-3 TRBV20-1 TGCAGTGCTAGTCTAGCGGGGGGACTCACAGATACGCAGTATTTT CSASLAGGLTDTQYF
NA NA TRBJ2-2 TRBV2 TGTGCCGGTACCGGGTTTACGGGCACCGGGGAGCTGTTTTTT CAGTGFTGTGELFF
NA NA TRBJ1-5 TRBV6-2/TRBV6-3 TGTGCCAGCACCGAAGGGAATCAGCCCCAGCATTTT CASTEGNQPQHF
many TRBD1 TRBJ2-7 TRBV20-1 TGCAGTGCTGTACCCCCCCGTGTGACAGGGGGCGTCGTCTCCTACGAGCAGTACTTC CSAVPPRVTGGVVSYEQYF
NA NA TRBJ2-7 TRBV7-6 TGTGCCAGCAGCCTCGGGACAATTAAGTACTTC CASSLGTIKYF
NA TRBD1 TRBJ2-1 TRBV29-1 TGCAGCGTTGTCCCCCAGGGGGCAGTCAATGAGCAGTTCTTC CSVVPQGAVNEQFF
NA NA TRBJ2-3 TRBV6-2/TRBV6-3 TGTGCCAGCACCACGGCCCACACAAGCACAGATACGCAGTATTTT CASTTAHTSTDTQYF
NA TRBD2 TRBJ2-1 TRBV18 TGTGCCAGCTCACCACGCGGGGGCTCCTACAATGAGCAGTTCTTC CASSPRGGSYNEQFF
few TRBD1 TRBJ2-7 TRBV4-1 TGCGCCAGCAGCCAAACCGGGACAGGGGTCTACGAGCAGTACTTC CASSQTGTGVYEQYF